This T cell receptor (beta chain) was retrieved from a study of control samples from healthy donors and cancer patients. TCRdb's copy holds only in-frame clones and misses some; the assay was immunoSEQ multiplex PCR. In the table there are 130,000 or so clones, about 89% of which are singletons. The V end was cut by 5 bases, the J end by 8 bases, with 12 bases between. This CDR3 is built from 12 residues. The chain links TRBV12-3 or TRBV12-4 to TRBJ1-1; the D gene is possibly TRBD1 (5 bases). The clonotype comes from a man aged 18 to 30 in good health. The sequenced sample consisted of blood. The CDR3 DNA reads as TGTGCCAGCAGTCCCGGGACCGTCGAAGCTTTCTTT. It encodes CASSPGTVEAFF.